This T cell receptor beta chain emerged from a study of T cell changes during pregnancy in multiple sclerosis. Assay: immunoSEQ multiplex PCR; the TCRdb copy retains only in-frame clones and omits some. Here the sample spans about 130,000 clones, 96% being singletons. The V end was cut by 5 bases, the J end by 3 bases, with 16 bases between. Per germline, CDR1 MDHEN and CDR2 SYDVKM. The CDR3 length is 16 residues. This receptor was taken from a female donor with multiple sclerosis, enrolled in a pregnancy study. The sequencing used peripheral blood, collected after pregnancy. The chain is built from TRBV28 and TRBJ2-2; possible D gene TRBD2, 6 bases. The CDR3 protein is CASSPLRRAYTGELFF. In nucleotides, the CDR3 is TGTGCCAGCAGTCCCTTGAGGAGGGCATACACCGGGGAGCTGTTTTTT.